The 12 T cell receptor beta chains below were found in one sample sequenced in a study of read filtering for tumor transcriptome and immune sequencing. The library was built from roughly 400 ng RNA with molecular barcoded adaptors for alpha/delta and beta/gamma chains. TCRdb used MiXCR to reprocess the reads, holding one entry per CDR3 protein. The table includes some 130,000 distinct CDR3 sequences, under 15% detected once. Sequencing was done on a sample of a population of CD138-negative cells sorted from bone marrow. All receptors derive from a donor at least 40 years old with multiple myeloma.

This clonotype was detected ten times or more. The J gene is TRBJ1-5, the V gene TRBV7-8; D gene uncertain. V lost 2 bases, J lost 0 bases, and 11 bases lay in between. The CDR3 totals 16 residues. Germline CDR1 SGHVS, CDR2 FQNEAQ. The CDR3 reads CASSLSTGNSNQPQHF. The DNA of the CDR3 is TGTGCCAGCAGCTTATCGACGGGGAATAGCAATCAGCCCCAGCATTTT.

To note about this clonotype: Since a much larger clone is just one base distant, this may be a read error. Lacking the conserved final phenylalanine or tryptophan, this CDR3 likely reflects a read error. V and J are TRBV7-2 and TRBJ2-7; D is perhaps TRBD1 (7 bases). The V end lost 1 base, the J end lost 4 bases, and 14 bases lay between the germline ends. The length of the CDR3 is 15 residues. Germline CDR1 is SGHTA and CDR2 is FQGNSA. The CDR3 region is CASSLGTGREYEQYL. The CDR3, as DNA: TGTGCCAGCAGCTTAGGGACAGGTCGGGAGTACGAGCAGTACCTC.

This clonotype came up many times. The chain uses TRBV9 and TRBJ1-4; D is unresolved. From germline, CDR1 is SGDLS and CDR2 YYNGEE. Trimming shortened V by 4 bases and J by 0 bases, and 7 bases separated the two germline ends. The CDR3 spans 14 residues. The CDR3 sequence: CASSPQATNEKLFF. CDR3 bases: TGTGCCAGCAGCCCGCAGGCAACTAATGAAAAACTGTTTTTT.

This clonotype was recorded many times. The chain couples TRBV7-9 to TRBJ2-4; possible D gene TRBD2, 7 bases. V gave up 6 bases and J gave up 2 bases, with 20 bases separating them. The CDR3 has 17 amino acids. CDR1 and CDR2 (germline): SEHNR, FQNEAQ (reference sequence). The CDR3 sequence: CASRGGASTETKNIQYF. DNA of the CDR3: TGTGCCAGCAGAGGGGGGGCCTCGACCGAGACCAAAAACATTCAGTACTTC.

At least ten counts were recorded for this clonotype. This sequence joins TRBV6-2 or TRBV6-3 and TRBJ2-1, with D uncertain. Germline V gene data show CDR1 as MNHEY and CDR2 as SVGEGT. Trimming stripped 2 bases from V and 2 bases from J, with 4 bases between. This CDR3 has 13 amino acids. The CDR3 here is CASSYSTYNEQFF. For the CDR3, the DNA is TGTGCCAGCAGTTACAGTACCTACAATGAGCAGTTCTTC.

This clonotype was observed at least ten times. This chain links TRBV4-1 with TRBJ2-3, with D unresolved. V was cut by 0 bases and J by 8 bases, with 9 bases left in between. The CDR3 contains 13 residues. Germline V CDR1 and CDR2: MGHRA, YSYEKL. The CDR3 loop reads CASSQELDSTQYF. The CDR3 DNA follows: TGCGCCAGCAGCCAAGAACTGGATAGTACGCAGTATTTT.

This clonotype has a count of ten or more. V usage is TRBV25-1 and J usage is TRBJ1-1, with D perhaps matching TRBD1 (6 bases). This CDR3 comprises 11 residues. V was shortened by 4 bases and J by 8 bases, with 8 bases between the two germline ends. The germline V gene has CDR1 MGHDK and CDR2 SYGVNS. For the CDR3, the DNA is TGTGCCAGCAGTGGGGGGCGAGAAGCTTTCTTT. It yields the protein CASSGGREAFF.

This clonotype appeared many times. The chain uses TRBV2 and TRBJ2-1; the match to TRBD1 covers 7 bases. CDR1 is SNHLY, CDR2 FYNNEI, per germline. This CDR3 contains 17 residues. V was clipped by 5 bases and J by 4 bases; unmatched bases: 14. CDR3 protein: CASSYLRGQGSYNEQFF. CDR3 DNA sequence: TGTGCCAGCAGTTACCTTAGGGGGCAGGGGTCTTACAATGAGCAGTTCTTC.

V gene TRBV6-5 combines with J gene TRBJ2-5; 7 bases fit TRBD1. The CDR3 sequence is 13 residues long. Germline V CDR1 and CDR2: MNHEY, SVGAGI. Trimming removed 8 bases from V and 5 bases from J; junction bases left unmatched: 8. CDR3 bases: TGTGCCAGCTCGGACAGGAATGGGGAGACCCAGTACTTC. Translated, it gives CASSDRNGETQYF.

On this clonotype itself: Just one base apart from a much larger clone, this may be a read error. The conserved final phenylalanine or tryptophan is absent from the CDR3, which likely points to a read error. V gene TRBV11-2 combines with J gene TRBJ2-1; TRBD2 matches at 10 bases. There are 17 residues in the CDR3. Trimming cost V 6 bases and J 0 bases; bases outside gene matches: 8. Germline CDR1 and CDR2: SGHAT and FQNNGV. As DNA, the CDR3 is TGTGCCAGCAGATATGGACTAGCGGAGAGCTCCTACAATGAGCAGTTCTTA. Amino acid sequence: CASRYGLAESSYNEQFL.

This clonotype was seen ten or more times. The J gene is TRBJ1-1, the V gene TRBV10-3, with D unresolved. The CDR3 totals 13 residues. Trimming shortened V by 10 bases and J by 0 bases, and 12 bases separated the two germline ends. The germline V gene encodes CDR1 ENHRY and CDR2 SYGVKD. CDR3: CATSVGLNTEAFF. The CDR3 nucleotides read TGTGCCACGTCAGTGGGCTTGAACACTGAAGCTTTCTTT.

This clonotype was seen many times. CDR3 nucleotides: TGCAGCGTCCACAGCCTAGACACTGAAGCTTTCTTT. Its protein product is CSVHSLDTEAFF. This chain joins TRBV29-1 and TRBJ1-1, with D uncertain. V was clipped by 6 bases and J by 3 bases, with 11 bases between them. This CDR3 has 12 amino acids. Germline CDR1 reads SQVTM; CDR2 reads ANQGSEA.